The T cell receptor (beta chain) under discussion was sequenced for a study of metastatic and nonmetastatic thyroid tumors. As handled by the study authors: What underpinned the distant-metastasis classifier for papillary thyroid cancer was the set of CDR3 differences across clinicopathological groups. TCRdb called clones again from the PCR reads with MiXCR. V and J calls and clone size were set by TCRdb, not the authors. The data contain about 92,000 clones, just under 15% of them seen just once; the ten biggest clones take up around 3.3%. Germline CDR1 MNHEY, CDR2 SVGEGT. V was clipped by 2 bases and J by 1 base, with 9 bases between them. This CDR3 has 15 amino acids. The entire patient cohort was treatment-naive prior to thyroid surgery. This clone was detected many times. Its target is not known. Broader study findings: It was reported that TCR beta diversity was significantly higher in malignant thyroid tumors than benign nodules, in blood and tumor.

This receptor was obtained from a female donor with papillary thyroid cancer or a benign thyroid nodule (not recorded which). Some clones in this sample may be carry-over from other donors' samples. What was sequenced was blood. This chain connects TRBV6-2 or TRBV6-3 to TRBJ2-1, with D possibly being TRBD1 or TRBD2 (6 bases each). DNA of the CDR3: TGTGCCAGCAGTTACACGGGGGCATCCTACAATGAGCAGTTCTTC. This translates into CASSYTGASYNEQFF.